Described below is a single TCR beta chain sequence and its context. Its target is unknown. The entry originates in a study of T-cell memory formation after mild COVID-19. On the study more broadly: Largely, TCR clusters stayed within a single donor.

TCRdb used MiXCR to reprocess the 5' RACE reads, holding one entry per CDR3 protein. This sample has about 130,000 distinct CDR3 sequences; under 30% occur once, and the top ten carry about 24%. Study-wide results and limits: Clones that shrank (day 15 to 85) were balanced CD4/CD8, whereas later expanders leaned CD4+. A second wave of clones peaked on day 37, and their SARS-CoV-2 specificity went unconfirmed.

The source is an adult woman who had mild COVID-19 (a few samples of this study predate the infection). Cell type and time point are not known. Sequencing input: PBMCs or a T cell subset sorted from them (not recorded which).

The CDR3 here is CASSKGGGSYNEQFF. The DNA of the CDR3 is TGTGCCAGCAGCAAGGGGGGAGGGTCCTACAATGAGCAGTTCTTC. The chain couples TRBV9 to TRBJ2-1, with D tentatively TRBD2 (7 bases). With 4 bases removed from V and 1 base from J, the gap between germline ends came to 12 bases. The CDR3 runs 15 residues. The germline gives CDR1 SGDLS, CDR2 YYNGEE.